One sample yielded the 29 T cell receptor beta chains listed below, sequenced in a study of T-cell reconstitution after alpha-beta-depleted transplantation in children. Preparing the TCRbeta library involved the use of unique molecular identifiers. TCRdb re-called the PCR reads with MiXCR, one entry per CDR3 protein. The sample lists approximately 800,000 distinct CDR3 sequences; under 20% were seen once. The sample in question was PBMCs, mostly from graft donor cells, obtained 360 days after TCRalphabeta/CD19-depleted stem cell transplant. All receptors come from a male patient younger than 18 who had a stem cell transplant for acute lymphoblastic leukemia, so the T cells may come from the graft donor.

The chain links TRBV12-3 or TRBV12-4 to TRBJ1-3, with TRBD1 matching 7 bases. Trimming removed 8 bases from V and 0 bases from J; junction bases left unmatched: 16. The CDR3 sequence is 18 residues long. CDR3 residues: CASATITGTAPSGNTIYF. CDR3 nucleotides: TGTGCCAGCGCCACTATAACCGGGACAGCACCCTCTGGAAACACCATATATTTT.

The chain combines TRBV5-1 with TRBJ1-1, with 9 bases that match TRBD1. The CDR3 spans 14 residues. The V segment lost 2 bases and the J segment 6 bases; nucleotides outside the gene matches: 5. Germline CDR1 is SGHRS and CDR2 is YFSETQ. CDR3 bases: TGCGCCAGCAGCTTACAGGGGGCGTTGTCTGAAGCTTTCTTT. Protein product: CASSLQGALSEAFF.

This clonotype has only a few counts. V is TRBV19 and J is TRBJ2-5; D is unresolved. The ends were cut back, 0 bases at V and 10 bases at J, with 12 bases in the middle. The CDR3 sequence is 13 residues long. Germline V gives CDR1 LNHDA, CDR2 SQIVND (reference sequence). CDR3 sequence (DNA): TGTGCCAGTAGTATAGATGGGGAAGCGATCCAGTACTTC. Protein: CASSIDGEAIQYF.

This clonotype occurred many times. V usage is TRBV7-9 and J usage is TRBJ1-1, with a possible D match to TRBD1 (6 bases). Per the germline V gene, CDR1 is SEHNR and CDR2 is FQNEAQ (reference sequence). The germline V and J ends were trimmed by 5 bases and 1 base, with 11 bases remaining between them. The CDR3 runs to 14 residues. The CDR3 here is CASSPTGGNTEAFF. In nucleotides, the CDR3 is TGTGCCAGCAGCCCGACAGGAGGGAACACTGAAGCTTTCTTT.

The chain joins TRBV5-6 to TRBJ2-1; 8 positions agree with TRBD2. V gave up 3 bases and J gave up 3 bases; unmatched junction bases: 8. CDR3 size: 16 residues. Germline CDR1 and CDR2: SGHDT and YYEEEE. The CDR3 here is CASSSEAGDLYNEQFF. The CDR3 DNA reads TGTGCCAGCAGCTCAGAAGCGGGAGATCTCTACAATGAGCAGTTCTTC.

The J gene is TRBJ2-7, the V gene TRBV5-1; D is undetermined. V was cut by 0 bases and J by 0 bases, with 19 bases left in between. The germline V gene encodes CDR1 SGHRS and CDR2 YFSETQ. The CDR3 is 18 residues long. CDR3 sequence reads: CASSLGPGWAENSYEQYF. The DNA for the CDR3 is TGCGCCAGCAGCTTGGGACCTGGCTGGGCCGAGAACTCCTACGAGCAGTACTTC.

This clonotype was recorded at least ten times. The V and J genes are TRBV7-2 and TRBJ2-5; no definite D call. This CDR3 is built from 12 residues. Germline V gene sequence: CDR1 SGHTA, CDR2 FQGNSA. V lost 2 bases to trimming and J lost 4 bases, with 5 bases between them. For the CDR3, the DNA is TGTGCCAGCAGCTTATCCACAGAGACCCAGTACTTC. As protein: CASSLSTETQYF.

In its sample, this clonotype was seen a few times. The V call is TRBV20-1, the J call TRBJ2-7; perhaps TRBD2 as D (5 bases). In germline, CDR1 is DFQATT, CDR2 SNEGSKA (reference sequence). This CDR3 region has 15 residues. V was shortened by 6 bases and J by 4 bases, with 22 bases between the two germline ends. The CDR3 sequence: CSAPISGTDGYEQYF. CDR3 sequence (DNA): TGCAGTGCCCCGATCTCGGGAACGGATGGGTACGAGCAGTACTTC.

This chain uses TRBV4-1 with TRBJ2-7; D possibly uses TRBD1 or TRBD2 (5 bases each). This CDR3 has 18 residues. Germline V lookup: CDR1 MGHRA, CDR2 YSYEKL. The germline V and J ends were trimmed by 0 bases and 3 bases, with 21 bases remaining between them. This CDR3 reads CASSQDSLQGAVVYEQYF. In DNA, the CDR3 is TGCGCCAGCAGCCAAGATAGCCTGCAGGGAGCGGTCGTCTACGAGCAGTACTTC.

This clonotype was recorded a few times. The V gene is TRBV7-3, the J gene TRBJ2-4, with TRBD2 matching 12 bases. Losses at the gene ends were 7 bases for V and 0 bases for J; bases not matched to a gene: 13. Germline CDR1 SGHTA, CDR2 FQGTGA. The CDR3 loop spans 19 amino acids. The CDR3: CASNLGRASGRVAKNIQYF. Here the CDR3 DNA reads TGTGCCAGCAACCTAGGGCGGGCTAGCGGGAGGGTAGCCAAAAACATTCAGTACTTC.

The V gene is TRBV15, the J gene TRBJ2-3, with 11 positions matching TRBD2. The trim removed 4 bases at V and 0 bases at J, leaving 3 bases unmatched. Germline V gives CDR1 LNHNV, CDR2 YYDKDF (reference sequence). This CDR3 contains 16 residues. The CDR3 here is CATSTLAGVSTDTQYF. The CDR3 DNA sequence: TGTGCCACCAGCACACTAGCGGGAGTCAGCACAGATACGCAGTATTTT.

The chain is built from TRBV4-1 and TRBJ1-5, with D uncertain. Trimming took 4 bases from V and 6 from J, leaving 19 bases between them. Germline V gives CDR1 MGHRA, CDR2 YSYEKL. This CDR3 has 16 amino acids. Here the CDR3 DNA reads TGCGCCAGCAGCCCGGGCCGCGGAAACACCCTTCAGCCCCAGCATTTT. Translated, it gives CASSPGRGNTLQPQHF.

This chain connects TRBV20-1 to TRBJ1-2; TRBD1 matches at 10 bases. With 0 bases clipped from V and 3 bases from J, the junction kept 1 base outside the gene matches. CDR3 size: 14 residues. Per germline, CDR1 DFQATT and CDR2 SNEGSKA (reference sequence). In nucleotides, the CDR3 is TGCAGTGCTAGAGAGACAGGGGGCGACTATGGCTACACCTTC. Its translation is CSARETGGDYGYTF.

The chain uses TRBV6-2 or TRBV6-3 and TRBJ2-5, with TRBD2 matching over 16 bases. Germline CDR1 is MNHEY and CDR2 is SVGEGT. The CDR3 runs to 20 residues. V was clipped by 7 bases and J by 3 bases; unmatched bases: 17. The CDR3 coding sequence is TGTGCCAGCACCCCGATGAAGGGACTAGCGGGAGGGGAGCCGAAAGAGACCCAGTACTTC. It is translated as CASTPMKGLAGGEPKETQYF.

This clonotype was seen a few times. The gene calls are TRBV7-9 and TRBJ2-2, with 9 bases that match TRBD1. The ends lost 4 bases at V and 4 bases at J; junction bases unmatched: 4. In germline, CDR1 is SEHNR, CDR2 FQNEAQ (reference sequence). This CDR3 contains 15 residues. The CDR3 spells CASSSDRGATGELFF. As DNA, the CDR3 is TGTGCCAGCAGCTCGGACAGGGGTGCCACCGGGGAGCTGTTTTTT.

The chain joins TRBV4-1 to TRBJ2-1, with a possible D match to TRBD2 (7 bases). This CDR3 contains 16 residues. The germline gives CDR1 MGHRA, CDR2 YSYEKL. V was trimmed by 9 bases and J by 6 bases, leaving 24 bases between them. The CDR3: CASCGRVRGLGNEQFF. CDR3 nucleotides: TGCGCCAGTTGTGGTAGGGTGCGGGGGCTGGGCAATGAGCAGTTCTTC.

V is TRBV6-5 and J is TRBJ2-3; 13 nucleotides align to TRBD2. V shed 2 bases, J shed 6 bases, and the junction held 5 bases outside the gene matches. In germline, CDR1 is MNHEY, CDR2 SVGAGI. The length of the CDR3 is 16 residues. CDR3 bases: TGTGCCAGCAGTTACGGTCAGACTAGCGGGAGGGATACGCAGTATTTT. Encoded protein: CASSYGQTSGRDTQYF.

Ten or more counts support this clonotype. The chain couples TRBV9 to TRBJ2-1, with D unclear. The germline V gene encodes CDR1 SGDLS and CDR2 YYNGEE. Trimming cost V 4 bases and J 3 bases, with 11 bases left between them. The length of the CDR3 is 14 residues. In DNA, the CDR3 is TGTGCCAGCAGCCTACGGTTGGGCTACAATGAGCAGTTCTTC. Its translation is CASSLRLGYNEQFF.

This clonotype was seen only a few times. CDR3 sequence (DNA): TGTGCCAGCAGTTTGGTAGGGACCAACTACGAGCAGTACTTC. Translated: CASSLVGTNYEQYF. The chain has TRBV27 and TRBJ2-7; TRBD1 or TRBD2 may be the D gene (5 bases each). Trimming left V 3 bases short and J 3 bases short, with 12 bases between. Per germline, CDR1 MNHEY and CDR2 SMNVEV (reference sequence). CDR3 length equals 14 residues.

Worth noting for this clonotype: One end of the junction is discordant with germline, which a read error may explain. The CDR3 nucleotides read TGCGCCAGTGTTGAGGGGCGAGCCTATGGCTACACCTTC. The encoded protein is CASVEGRAYGYTF. V usage is TRBV18 and J usage is TRBJ1-2, with D tentatively TRBD1 (5 bases). Germline V lookup: CDR1 KGHSH, CDR2 LQKENI. The CDR3 totals 13 residues.

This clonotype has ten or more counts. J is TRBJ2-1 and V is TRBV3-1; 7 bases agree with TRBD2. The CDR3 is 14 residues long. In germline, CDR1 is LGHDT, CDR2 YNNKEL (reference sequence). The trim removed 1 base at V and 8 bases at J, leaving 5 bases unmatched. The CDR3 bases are TGTGCCAGCAGCCAAGCGGATGGGGGGGATGAGCAGTTCTTC. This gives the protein CASSQADGGDEQFF.

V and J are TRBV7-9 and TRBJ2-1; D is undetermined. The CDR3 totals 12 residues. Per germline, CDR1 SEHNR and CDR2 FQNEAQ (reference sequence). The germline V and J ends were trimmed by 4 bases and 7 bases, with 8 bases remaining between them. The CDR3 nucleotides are TGTGCCAGCAGCTCCATCGGGAATGAGCAGTTCTTC. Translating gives CASSSIGNEQFF.

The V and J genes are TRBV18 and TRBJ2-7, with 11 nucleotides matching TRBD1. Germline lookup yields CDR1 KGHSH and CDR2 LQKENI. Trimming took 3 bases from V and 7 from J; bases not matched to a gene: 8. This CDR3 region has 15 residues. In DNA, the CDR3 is TGTGCCAGCTCACCTACCGGGACAGGGGGTTGGGAGCAGTACTTC. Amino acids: CASSPTGTGGWEQYF.

The CDR3 sequence: CASRGRQHYEQYF. DNA of the CDR3: TGTGCCAGCAGGGGTCGACAGCACTACGAGCAGTACTTC. This chain connects TRBV12-3 or TRBV12-4 to TRBJ2-7, with a possible D match to TRBD1 (5 bases). The V end was cut by 6 bases, the J end by 3 bases, with 12 bases between. The CDR3 contains 13 residues.

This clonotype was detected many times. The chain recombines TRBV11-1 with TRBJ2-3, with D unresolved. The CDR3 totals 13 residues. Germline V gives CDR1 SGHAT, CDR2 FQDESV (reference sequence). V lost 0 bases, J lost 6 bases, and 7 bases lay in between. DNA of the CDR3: TGTGCCAGCAGCTTAGCAGATGGGGATACGCAGTATTTT. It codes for CASSLADGDTQYF. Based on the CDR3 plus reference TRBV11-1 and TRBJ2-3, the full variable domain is EAEVAQSPRYKITEKSQAVAFWCDPISGHATLYWYRQILGQGPELLVQFQDESVVDDSQLPKDRFSAERLKGVDSTLKIQPAELGDSAMYLCASSLADGDTQYFGPGTRLTVL.

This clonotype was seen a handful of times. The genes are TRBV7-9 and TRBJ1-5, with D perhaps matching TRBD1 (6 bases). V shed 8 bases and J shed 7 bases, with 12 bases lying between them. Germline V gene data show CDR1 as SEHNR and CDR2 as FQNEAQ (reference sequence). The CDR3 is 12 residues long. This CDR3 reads CASSGAEQPQHF. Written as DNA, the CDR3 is TGTGCCAGCTCAGGGGCGGAACAGCCCCAGCATTTT.

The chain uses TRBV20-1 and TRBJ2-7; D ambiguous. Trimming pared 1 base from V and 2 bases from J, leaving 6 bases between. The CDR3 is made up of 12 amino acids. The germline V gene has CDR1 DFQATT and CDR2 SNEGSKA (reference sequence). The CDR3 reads CSARARTYEQYF. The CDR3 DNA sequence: TGCAGTGCTAGAGCTCGGACCTACGAGCAGTACTTC.

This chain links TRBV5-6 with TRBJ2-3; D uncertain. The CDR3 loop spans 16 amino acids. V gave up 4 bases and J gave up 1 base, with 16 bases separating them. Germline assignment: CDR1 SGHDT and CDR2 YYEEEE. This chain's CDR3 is CASSLLPTGRTDTQYF. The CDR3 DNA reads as TGTGCCAGCAGCCTTCTCCCGACCGGCCGCACAGATACGCAGTATTTT.

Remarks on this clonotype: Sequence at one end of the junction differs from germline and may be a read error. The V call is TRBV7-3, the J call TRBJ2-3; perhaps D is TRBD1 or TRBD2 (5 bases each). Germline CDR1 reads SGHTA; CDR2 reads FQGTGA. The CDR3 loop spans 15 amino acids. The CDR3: CASSGTFGPPDPQYF. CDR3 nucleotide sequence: TGTGCCAGCTCGGGGACGTTCGGACCTCCAGATCCGCAGTATTTT.